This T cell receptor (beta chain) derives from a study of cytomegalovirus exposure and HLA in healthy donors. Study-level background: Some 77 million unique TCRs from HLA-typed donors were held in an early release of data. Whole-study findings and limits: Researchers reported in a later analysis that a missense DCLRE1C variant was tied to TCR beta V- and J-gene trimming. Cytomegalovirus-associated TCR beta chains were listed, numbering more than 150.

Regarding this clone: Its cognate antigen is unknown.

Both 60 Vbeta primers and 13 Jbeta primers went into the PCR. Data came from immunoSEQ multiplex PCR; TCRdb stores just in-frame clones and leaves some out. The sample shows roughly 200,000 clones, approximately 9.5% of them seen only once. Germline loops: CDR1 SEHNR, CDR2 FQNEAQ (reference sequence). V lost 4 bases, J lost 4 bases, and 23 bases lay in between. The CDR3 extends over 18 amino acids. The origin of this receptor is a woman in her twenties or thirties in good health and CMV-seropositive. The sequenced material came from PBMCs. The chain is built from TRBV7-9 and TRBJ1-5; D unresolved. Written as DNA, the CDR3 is TGTGCCAGCAGCTATAGAGAGCCCAGGCGGGGTCGAAATCAGCCCCAGCATTTT. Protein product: CASSYREPRRGRNQPQHF.